The text below deals with one T cell receptor beta chain. The CDR3 runs 14 residues. The V end was cut by 7 bases, the J end by 2 bases, with 14 bases between. Germline V gives CDR1 MNHEY, CDR2 SVGAGI. TCRdb keeps only in-frame clones here, not all; method: immunoSEQ multiplex PCR. This table has 150,000 to 200,000 clones, 88% appearing once. This specimen comes from a study of blood T cell repertoires in COVID-19. Whole-study context: PBMCs, B-cell-depleted T cells, or T cells were the source of the cDNA or gDNA that made up the material.

The TCR originated in a man aged 60 to 69 with acute or convalescent COVID-19. Sequenced input: peripheral blood. The genes are TRBV6-5 and TRBJ1-2, with a weak D call TRBD1 (6 bases). CDR3 sequence: CASTRSGENYGYTF. The DNA for the CDR3 is TGTGCCAGCACCCGATCAGGGGAAAACTATGGCTACACCTTC.